Listed below are T cell receptor beta chains from one sample, sequenced in a study of early T cells in non-severe SARS-CoV-2 infection. TCRdb fed the 5' RACE reads into MiXCR, producing one record per CDR3 protein. The table has 40,000 to 55,000 distinct CDR3 sequences, approximately 8.1% seen once; the top ten hold roughly 6%. Sequenced input: whole blood. These receptors were taken from an adult who was a healthcare worker with PCR-confirmed SARS-CoV-2 infection or an uninfected control (not recorded which). Both conserved end residues are part of each CDR3. Fields, in order: J gene, clone size, D gene, V gene, CDR3 DNA, CDR3 protein. D genes are given only for firm matches. The listing skips clone size in some rows; elsewhere it reads once, few, many or a size class.

j_call: TRBJ2-5; clone_size: many; d_call: -; v_call: TRBV12-3/TRBV12-4; cdr3_nt: TGTGCCAGCAGTTTAGTGGGTGGTGAGACCCAGTACTTC; cdr3_aa: CASSLVGGETQYF
j_call: TRBJ1-5; clone_size: many; d_call: -; v_call: TRBV12-3/TRBV12-4; cdr3_nt: TGTGCCAGCACCTCCCAGGGTCGGGAGCCCCAGCATTTT; cdr3_aa: CASTSQGREPQHF
j_call: TRBJ2-4; clone_size: many; d_call: -; v_call: TRBV5-1; cdr3_nt: TGCGCCAGCAGCCCGATAGGGGTTGCCAAAAACATTCAGTACTTC; cdr3_aa: CASSPIGVAKNIQYF
j_call: TRBJ1-1; clone_size: many; d_call: TRBD1; v_call: TRBV7-2; cdr3_nt: TGTGCCAGCAGCTTAGTACAGGGGCAGGCTTTCTTT; cdr3_aa: CASSLVQGQAFF
j_call: TRBJ1-6; clone_size: many; d_call: TRBD1; v_call: TRBV20-1; cdr3_nt: TGCAGTGCTACCCCGGGACAGCGGACTATAAATTCACCCCTCCACTTT; cdr3_aa: CSATPGQRTINSPLHF
j_call: TRBJ1-5; clone_size: many; d_call: -; v_call: TRBV19; cdr3_nt: TGTGCCAGTAGTATAGGAGCTAGCAATCAGCCCCAGCATTTT; cdr3_aa: CASSIGASNQPQHF
j_call: TRBJ1-6; clone_size: many; d_call: TRBD1; v_call: TRBV28; cdr3_nt: TGTGCCAGCAGCAGAACAGGGGAAAGCTCCTATAATTCACCCCTCCACTTT; cdr3_aa: CASSRTGESSYNSPLHF
j_call: TRBJ1-3; clone_size: many; d_call: TRBD1; v_call: TRBV2; cdr3_nt: TGTGCCAGCAATGGTGGTCCCGGGACAGGGTCTGGAAACACCATATATTTT; cdr3_aa: CASNGGPGTGSGNTIYF
j_call: TRBJ2-1; clone_size: few; d_call: -; v_call: TRBV4-3; cdr3_nt: TGCGCCAGCAGCCAAGATCTGGGGAATGAGCAGTTCTTC; cdr3_aa: CASSQDLGNEQFF
j_call: TRBJ2-3; clone_size: many; d_call: -; v_call: TRBV4-2; cdr3_nt: TGTGCCAGCAGCCAAGAACTGGGCACAGATACGCAGTATTTT; cdr3_aa: CASSQELGTDTQYF
j_call: TRBJ1-2; clone_size: many; d_call: -; v_call: TRBV20-1; cdr3_nt: TGCAGTGCTAGAGATCGAATGGCGACGGGGTATGGCTACACCTTC; cdr3_aa: CSARDRMATGYGYTF
j_call: TRBJ1-1; clone_size: -; d_call: -; v_call: TRBV7-9; cdr3_nt: TGTGCCAGCAGCGTTACAGGGTCGAACACTGAAGCTTTCTTT; cdr3_aa: CASSVTGSNTEAFF
j_call: TRBJ1-4; clone_size: many; d_call: TRBD1; v_call: TRBV24-1; cdr3_nt: TGTGCCACCAGAGACCCTGACAGGGTCACTAATGAAAAACTGTTTTTT; cdr3_aa: CATRDPDRVTNEKLFF
j_call: TRBJ1-1; clone_size: few; d_call: TRBD1; v_call: TRBV10-2; cdr3_nt: TGCGCCACCTCCCAGACAGGGGCGAACACTGAAGCTTTCTTT; cdr3_aa: CATSQTGANTEAFF
j_call: TRBJ2-7; clone_size: many; d_call: -; v_call: TRBV24-1; cdr3_nt: TGTGCCACCAGTGATTTGGACGAGCAGTACTTC; cdr3_aa: CATSDLDEQYF
j_call: TRBJ2-1; clone_size: many; d_call: TRBD2; v_call: TRBV12-3/TRBV12-4; cdr3_nt: TGTGCCAGCAGTCCGTTATCGACTAGCGATGAGCAGTTCTTC; cdr3_aa: CASSPLSTSDEQFF
j_call: TRBJ1-2; clone_size: many; d_call: TRBD1; v_call: TRBV6-1; cdr3_nt: TGTGCCAGCAGTGAATACCGAGACAGGGGGCATGGCTACACCTTC; cdr3_aa: CASSEYRDRGHGYTF
j_call: TRBJ2-3; clone_size: -; d_call: -; v_call: TRBV27; cdr3_nt: TGTGCCAGCAGTTTGAGGGATAGCACAGATACGCAGTATTTT; cdr3_aa: CASSLRDSTDTQYF
j_call: TRBJ2-7; clone_size: -; d_call: -; v_call: TRBV27; cdr3_nt: TGTGCCAGCAGTCTTGGGTCGAGCTCCTACGAGCAGTACTTC; cdr3_aa: CASSLGSSSYEQYF
j_call: TRBJ2-1; clone_size: many; d_call: TRBD2; v_call: TRBV12-5; cdr3_nt: TGTGCTAGTGGTTTGGTACCTCGGTGGAGCGGGGGCCCCTCCTACAATGAGCAGTTCTTC; cdr3_aa: CASGLVPRWSGGPSYNEQFF
j_call: TRBJ1-1; clone_size: many; d_call: -; v_call: TRBV3-1; cdr3_nt: TGTGCCAGCAGCCAAAGTACATCATGGGCTGAAGCTTTCTTT; cdr3_aa: CASSQSTSWAEAFF
j_call: TRBJ1-5; clone_size: -; d_call: TRBD1; v_call: TRBV7-9; cdr3_nt: TGTGCCAGCAGCCACGGGACAGGGATTCTTAGCAATCAGCCCCAGCATTTT; cdr3_aa: CASSHGTGILSNQPQHF
j_call: TRBJ2-1; clone_size: -; d_call: TRBD1; v_call: TRBV6-2/TRBV6-3; cdr3_nt: TGTGCCAGCAGACAGATACAGGGGGCCCTATACAATGAGCAGTTCTTC; cdr3_aa: CASRQIQGALYNEQFF
j_call: TRBJ2-1; clone_size: -; d_call: -; v_call: TRBV5-6; cdr3_nt: TGTGCCAGCAGCTTGGCGGGGAATACAGATGCGGGGCGCCTCTACAATGAGCAGTTCTTC; cdr3_aa: CASSLAGNTDAGRLYNEQFF
j_call: TRBJ1-2; clone_size: -; d_call: -; v_call: TRBV19; cdr3_nt: TGTGCCAGTAGTCTGGTTCTGAACTATGGCTACACCTTC; cdr3_aa: CASSLVLNYGYTF
j_call: TRBJ2-2; clone_size: few; d_call: -; v_call: TRBV4-3; cdr3_nt: TGCGCCAGCAGCCAAGATGAGGGTTTGAACACCGGGGAGCTGTTTTTT; cdr3_aa: CASSQDEGLNTGELFF
j_call: TRBJ2-3; clone_size: many; d_call: TRBD1; v_call: TRBV24-1; cdr3_nt: TGTGCCACCTCGACAGGGCGGCGTACTAGCACAGATACGCAGTATTTT; cdr3_aa: CATSTGRRTSTDTQYF
j_call: TRBJ1-1; clone_size: many; d_call: -; v_call: TRBV3-1; cdr3_nt: TGTGCCAGCAGCCAAGATTCCCGGGGACTGTTGAACACTGAAGCTTTCTTT; cdr3_aa: CASSQDSRGLLNTEAFF
j_call: TRBJ2-3; clone_size: few; d_call: TRBD2; v_call: TRBV4-1; cdr3_nt: TGCGCCAGCAGCCTTTCCCCGGGACTAGCGGGGGGCCTCACAGATACGCAGTATTTT; cdr3_aa: CASSLSPGLAGGLTDTQYF
j_call: TRBJ1-1; clone_size: many; d_call: -; v_call: TRBV28; cdr3_nt: TGTGCCAGCACCACAGAGGGGGGCACTGAAGCTTTCTTT; cdr3_aa: CASTTEGGTEAFF
j_call: TRBJ2-2; clone_size: -; d_call: TRBD1; v_call: TRBV6-2/TRBV6-3; cdr3_nt: TGTGCCAGCAGTTTCGGACAGGGGGGCACCGGGGAGCTGTTTTTT; cdr3_aa: CASSFGQGGTGELFF
j_call: TRBJ2-2; clone_size: -; d_call: -; v_call: TRBV6-2/TRBV6-3; cdr3_nt: TGTGCCAGCATCGAAACGGGGTTTGCCGGGGAGCTGTTTTTT; cdr3_aa: CASIETGFAGELFF